The 18 T cell receptor beta chains in this list originate from one sample, sequenced in a study of OX40 agonist ivuxolimab in advanced cancers. Method: immunoSEQ multiplex PCR; TCRdb's copy keeps in-frame clones and lacks some. This sample has 45,000 to 75,000 clones, with 82% found just once. Specimen: CD4+ or CD8+ T cells sorted from blood, collected in a trial of the OX40 agonist ivuxolimab. The receptors shown here come from an adult with an advanced solid tumor such as melanoma, head and neck, liver or kidney cancer.

V and J are TRBV6-1 and TRBJ2-7, with 10 bases aligning to TRBD1. There are 15 residues in the CDR3. Germline V gene data show CDR1 as MNHNS and CDR2 as SASEGT. V was clipped by 3 bases and J by 4 bases; unmatched bases: 6. The CDR3 sequence: CASSDRDRGWYEQYF. The CDR3 DNA reads TGTGCCAGCAGTGATAGGGACAGGGGTTGGTACGAGCAGTACTTC.

This clone was detected a few times. The chain is built from TRBV4-2 and TRBJ2-1; 12 nucleotides line up with TRBD2. Per the germline V gene, CDR1 is LGHNA and CDR2 is YNFKEQ. CDR3 length: 17 residues. V shed 2 bases, J shed 4 bases, and the junction held 6 bases outside the gene matches. The CDR3 sequence: CASSQRLAGVAYNEQFF. The DNA for the CDR3 is TGTGCCAGCAGCCAAAGACTAGCGGGAGTCGCATACAATGAGCAGTTCTTC.

The CDR3 loop reads CASSVGLQGPETQYF. DNA for the CDR3: TGTGCCAGCAGCGTAGGCCTCCAGGGGCCAGAGACCCAGTACTTC. The V gene is TRBV9, the J gene TRBJ2-5, with D possibly being TRBD1 (6 bases). The CDR3 runs 15 residues. V lost 0 bases and J lost 4, with 13 bases in between. CDR1 is SGDLS and CDR2 is YYNGEE in the germline V gene. Full variable domain (rest looked up from reference TRBV9 and TRBJ2-5): DSGVTQTPKHLITATGQRVTLRCSPRSGDLSVYWYQQSLDQGLQFLIQYYNGEERAKGNILERFSAQQFPDLHSELNLSSLELGDSALYFCASSVGLQGPETQYFGPGTRLLVL.

The chain couples TRBV9 to TRBJ1-1; a weak D match, TRBD1 (6 bases). This CDR3 has 13 amino acids. Germline V gives CDR1 SGDLS, CDR2 YYNGEE. Trimming pared 0 bases from V and 8 bases from J, leaving 11 bases between. For the CDR3, the DNA is TGTGCCAGCAGCGTAGGGTCCAGGGGAGAAGCTTTCTTT. Protein sequence: CASSVGSRGEAFF. The entire variable domain, with the rest obtained from reference TRBV9 and TRBJ1-1, is as follows: DSGVTQTPKHLITATGQRVTLRCSPRSGDLSVYWYQQSLDQGLQFLIQYYNGEERAKGNILERFSAQQFPDLHSELNLSSLELGDSALYFCASSVGSRGEAFFGQGTRLTVV.

This clone was counted a few times. V gene TRBV27 combines with J gene TRBJ2-7, with 10 bases matching TRBD1. This CDR3 has 15 residues. Germline V gene lookup returns CDR1 MNHEY and CDR2 SMNVEV (reference sequence). The trim removed 5 bases at V and 0 bases at J, leaving 4 bases unmatched. CDR3 in amino acids: CASSPGTGASYEQYF. CDR3 DNA sequence: TGTGCCAGCAGTCCTGGGACAGGGGCCTCCTACGAGCAGTACTTC.

The CDR3 DNA follows: TGTGCCAGCAGCTTCGGAGAAAGGGGATACGAGCAGTACTTC. Residues: CASSFGERGYEQYF. The J gene is TRBJ2-7, the V gene TRBV5-6; D might be TRBD1 (5 bases). The germline gives CDR1 SGHDT, CDR2 YYEEEE. The V and J ends lost 2 bases and 4 bases respectively, with 13 bases between them. The length of the CDR3 is 14 residues.

The genes are TRBV23-1 and TRBJ2-7; 11 nucleotides line up with TRBD1. TRBV23-1 is an ORF, and what it does is uncertain. The V segment lost 9 bases and the J segment 1 base; nucleotides outside the gene matches: 5. The CDR3 is made up of 14 amino acids. The CDR3 DNA reads as TGCGCCAGTAACGGGGACAGGGGGTCCTACGAGCAGTACTTC. Protein product: CASNGDRGSYEQYF.

The rearrangement joins TRBV2 to TRBJ2-6; 11 nucleotides agree with TRBD1. Trimming cost V 10 bases and J 2 bases; bases outside gene matches: 10. This CDR3 spans 17 amino acids. Germline V gene data show CDR1 as SNHLY and CDR2 as FYNNEI. Here the CDR3 reads CATHRGTGGTGANVLTF. CDR3 sequence (DNA): TGTGCCACCCACCGAGGGACAGGGGGAACTGGGGCCAACGTCCTGACTTTC.

The rearrangement links TRBV27 to TRBJ1-2, with a tentative D call TRBD1 (6 bases). This CDR3 is built from 15 residues. The germline gives CDR1 MNHEY, CDR2 SMNVEV (reference sequence). Trimming removed 4 bases at V and 3 bases at J, with 15 bases between. In DNA form, the CDR3 reads TGTGCCAGCAGTTCATCCAGGGGTCCTCACTATGGCTACACCTTC. It encodes CASSSSRGPHYGYTF.

V gene TRBV19 combines with J gene TRBJ2-3, with D maybe TRBD1 (5 bases). Germline values: CDR1 LNHDA, CDR2 SQIVND (reference sequence). V was clipped by 6 bases and J by 6 bases, with 19 bases between them. This CDR3 comprises 15 residues. This chain's CDR3 is CASSLGSGIVDTQYF. CDR3 DNA sequence: TGTGCCAGTAGCCTAGGTTCAGGGATCGTCGATACGCAGTATTTT.

CDR3 nucleotides: TGCGCCAGCAGCTCCTCACTCGATAGGGTCTACGAGCAGTACTTC. It translates to CASSSSLDRVYEQYF. V is TRBV5-1 and J is TRBJ2-7; the D is unclear. The V gene's germline CDR1 is SGHRS and CDR2 YFSETQ. This CDR3 is 15 amino acids long. Trimming took off 3 bases at V and 3 bases at J, with 16 bases between the two ends.

The V gene is TRBV10-3, the J gene TRBJ2-3, with no clear D. The CDR3 spans 14 residues. Trimming stripped 3 bases from V and 5 bases from J, with 12 bases between. Germline-derived CDR1 and CDR2 are ENHRY and SYGVKD. CDR3 sequence: CAISDPLAGDTQYF. DNA for the CDR3: TGTGCCATCAGTGACCCCCTCGCTGGAGATACGCAGTATTTT.

The table lists this clone with a count of one. J is TRBJ1-5 and V is TRBV6-5; a possible D gene is TRBD1 (5 bases). V was pared by 4 bases and J by 0 bases, with 13 bases between. Germline V gene data show CDR1 as MNHEY and CDR2 as SVGAGI. This CDR3 region has 16 residues. CDR3: CASSSGTEYSNQPQHF. CDR3 nucleotides: TGTGCCAGCAGTTCTGGGACGGAATATAGCAATCAGCCCCAGCATTTT.

This chain links TRBV6-1 with TRBJ2-3; the D is unclear. The length of the CDR3 is 14 residues. Germline-derived CDR1 and CDR2 are MNHNS and SASEGT. V gave up 3 bases and J gave up 5 bases, with 12 bases separating them. The CDR3 reads CASSDPNFRDTQYF. For the CDR3, the DNA is TGTGCCAGCAGTGACCCTAACTTCAGAGATACGCAGTATTTT.

V is TRBV12-5 and J is TRBJ2-2; the match to TRBD2 covers 7 bases. Per germline, CDR1 LGHNT and CDR2 FRNRAP. Trimming at V came to 5 bases and at J to 3 bases, leaving 12 bases not matched to a gene. This CDR3 is built from 17 residues. The CDR3 bases are TGTGCTAGTGGTACCCCCAAGCGGGGCGGGGACACCGGGGAGCTGTTTTTT. Translated: CASGTPKRGGDTGELFF.

This clone appeared once. The chain joins TRBV30 to TRBJ2-7, with D uncertain. The CDR3 totals 12 residues. CDR1 and CDR2 (germline): GTSNPN, SVGIG (reference sequence). V gave up 4 bases and J gave up 2 bases, with 9 bases separating them. The chain's CDR3 is CAWTRATYEQYF. The CDR3 coding sequence is TGTGCCTGGACAAGGGCCACCTACGAGCAGTACTTC.

This chain connects TRBV29-1 to TRBJ2-7; TRBD2 matches 9 bases. The CDR3 contains 15 residues. Germline CDR1 and CDR2: SQVTM and ANQGSEA. V trimming: 0 bases; J trimming: 4 bases; junction bases outside the gene matches: 7. In nucleotides, the CDR3 is TGCAGCGTTGAAGATCCAGCGGGGGGCGGATACGAGCAGTACTTC. Amino acid sequence: CSVEDPAGGGYEQYF.

This clone came up once. The chain recombines TRBV30 with TRBJ1-1; 10 bases are shared with TRBD1. Germline trimming cut 5 bases from V and 4 bases from J; bases unmatched to any gene: 13. The CDR3 is 16 amino acids. Per the germline V gene, CDR1 is GTSNPN and CDR2 is SVGIG (reference sequence). The DNA of the CDR3 is TGTGCCTGGGGGGGACAGGGGAACTCTGGAGGCACTGAAGCTTTCTTT. Amino acids: CAWGGQGNSGGTEAFF.